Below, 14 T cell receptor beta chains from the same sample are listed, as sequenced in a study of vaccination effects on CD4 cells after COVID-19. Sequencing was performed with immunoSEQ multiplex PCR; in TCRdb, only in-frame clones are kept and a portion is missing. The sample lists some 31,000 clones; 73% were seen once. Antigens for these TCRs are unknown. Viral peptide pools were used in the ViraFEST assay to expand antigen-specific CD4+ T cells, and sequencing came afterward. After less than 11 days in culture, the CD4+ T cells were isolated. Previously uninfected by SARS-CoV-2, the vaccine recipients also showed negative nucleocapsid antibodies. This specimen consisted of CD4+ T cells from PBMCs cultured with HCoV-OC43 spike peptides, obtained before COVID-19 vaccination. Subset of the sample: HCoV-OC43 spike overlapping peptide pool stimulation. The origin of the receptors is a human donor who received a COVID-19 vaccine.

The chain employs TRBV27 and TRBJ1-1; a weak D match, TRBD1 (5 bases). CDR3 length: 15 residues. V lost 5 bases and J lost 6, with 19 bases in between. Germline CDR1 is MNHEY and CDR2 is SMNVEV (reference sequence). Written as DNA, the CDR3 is TGTGCCAGCAGTCCACGACCCCAGGGCTGGTCTGAAGCTTTCTTT. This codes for CASSPRPQGWSEAFF.

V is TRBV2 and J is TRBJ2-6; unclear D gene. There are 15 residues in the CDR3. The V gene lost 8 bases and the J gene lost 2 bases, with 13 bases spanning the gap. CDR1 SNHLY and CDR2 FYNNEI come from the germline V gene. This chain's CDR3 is CASLSIVPGANVLTF. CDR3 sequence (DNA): TGTGCCAGCCTATCCATAGTCCCTGGGGCCAACGTCCTGACTTTC.

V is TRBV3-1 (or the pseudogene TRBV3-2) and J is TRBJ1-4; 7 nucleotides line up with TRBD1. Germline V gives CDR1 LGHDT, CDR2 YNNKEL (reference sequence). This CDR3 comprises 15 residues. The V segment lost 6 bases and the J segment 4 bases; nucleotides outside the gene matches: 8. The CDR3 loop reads CASSVRQGLNEKLFF. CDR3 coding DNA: TGTGCCAGCAGTGTTCGACAGGGACTTAATGAAAAACTGTTTTTT.

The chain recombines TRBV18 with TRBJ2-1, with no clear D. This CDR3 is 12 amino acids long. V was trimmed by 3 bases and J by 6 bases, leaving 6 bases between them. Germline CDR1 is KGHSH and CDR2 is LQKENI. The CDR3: CASSPSLNEQFF. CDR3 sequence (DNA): TGTGCCAGCTCACCTTCGCTCAATGAGCAGTTCTTC. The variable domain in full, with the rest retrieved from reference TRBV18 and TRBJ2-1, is NAGVMQNPRHLVRRRGQEARLRCSPMKGHSHVYWYRQLPEEGLKFMVYLQKENIIDESGMPKERFSAEFPKEGPSILRIQQVVRGDSAAYFCASSPSLNEQFFGPGTRLTVL.

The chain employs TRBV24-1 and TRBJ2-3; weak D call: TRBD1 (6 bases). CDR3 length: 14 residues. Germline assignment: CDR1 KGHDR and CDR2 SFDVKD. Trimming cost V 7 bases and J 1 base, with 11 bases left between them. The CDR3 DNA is TGTGCCACCAGCATGGGGGCCGGCACAGATACGCAGTATTTT. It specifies CATSMGAGTDTQYF.

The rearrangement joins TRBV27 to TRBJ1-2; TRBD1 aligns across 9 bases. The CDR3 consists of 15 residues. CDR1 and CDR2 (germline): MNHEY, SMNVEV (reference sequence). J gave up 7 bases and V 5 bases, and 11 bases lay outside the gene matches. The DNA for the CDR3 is TGTGCCAGCAGTACGGGACAGGGCAAAGGTCGTGGCTACACCTTC. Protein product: CASSTGQGKGRGYTF.

The CDR3: CASSRGPATNEKLFF. The CDR3 DNA reads as TGCGCCAGCAGCCGGGGACCTGCAACTAATGAAAAACTGTTTTTT. The gene calls are TRBV5-1 and TRBJ1-4, with D maybe TRBD1 (5 bases). This CDR3 has 15 residues. The V gene lost 4 bases and the J gene lost 0 bases, with 10 bases spanning the gap. Germline-derived CDR1 and CDR2 are SGHRS and YFSETQ. The complete variable domain, with remaining parts taken from reference TRBV5-1 and TRBJ1-4, reads KAGVTQTPRYLIKTRGQQVTLSCSPISGHRSVSWYQQTPGQGLQFLFEYFSETQRNKGNFPGRFSGRQFSNSRSEMNVSTLELGDSALYLCASSRGPATNEKLFFGSGTQLSVL.

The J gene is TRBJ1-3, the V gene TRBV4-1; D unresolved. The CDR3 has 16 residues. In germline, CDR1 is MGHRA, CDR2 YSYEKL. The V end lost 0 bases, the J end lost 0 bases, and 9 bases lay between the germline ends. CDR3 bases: TGCGCCAGCAGCCAAGAACTGTGGAGCTCTGGAAACACCATATATTTT. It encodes CASSQELWSSGNTIYF.

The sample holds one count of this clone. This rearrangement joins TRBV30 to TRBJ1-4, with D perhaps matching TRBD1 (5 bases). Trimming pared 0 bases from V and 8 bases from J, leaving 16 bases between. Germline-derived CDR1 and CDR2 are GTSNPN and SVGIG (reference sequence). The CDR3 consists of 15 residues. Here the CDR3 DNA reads TGTGCCTGGAGTGTACCTGGCAGGGAGAACGAAAAACTGTTTTTT. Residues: CAWSVPGRENEKLFF.

CDR3 in DNA: TGTGCCAGCAGTCTACGGGACAGGAATAACTATGGCTACACCTTC. Translated: CASSLRDRNNYGYTF. The chain has TRBV2 and TRBJ1-2; 8 positions match TRBD1. J was trimmed by 1 base and V by 5 bases; bases with no gene match: 6. This CDR3 is built from 15 residues. CDR1 is SNHLY and CDR2 is FYNNEI in the germline V gene.

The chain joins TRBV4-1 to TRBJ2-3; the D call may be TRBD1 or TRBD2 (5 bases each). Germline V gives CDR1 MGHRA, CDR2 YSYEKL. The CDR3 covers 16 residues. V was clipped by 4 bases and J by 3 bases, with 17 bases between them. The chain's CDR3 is CASSLVPGTLTDTQYF. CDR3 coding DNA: TGCGCCAGCAGCCTCGTTCCCGGGACGTTGACAGATACGCAGTATTTT.

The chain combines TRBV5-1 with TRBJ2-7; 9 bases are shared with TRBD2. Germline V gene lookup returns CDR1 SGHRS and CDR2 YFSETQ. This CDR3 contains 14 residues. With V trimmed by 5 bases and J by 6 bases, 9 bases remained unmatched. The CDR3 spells CASSRREGFFEQYF. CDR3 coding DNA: TGCGCCAGCAGTCGGCGGGAGGGCTTCTTCGAGCAGTACTTC. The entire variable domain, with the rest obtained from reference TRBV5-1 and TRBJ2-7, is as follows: KAGVTQTPRYLIKTRGQQVTLSCSPISGHRSVSWYQQTPGQGLQFLFEYFSETQRNKGNFPGRFSGRQFSNSRSEMNVSTLELGDSALYLCASSRREGFFEQYFGPGTRLTVT.

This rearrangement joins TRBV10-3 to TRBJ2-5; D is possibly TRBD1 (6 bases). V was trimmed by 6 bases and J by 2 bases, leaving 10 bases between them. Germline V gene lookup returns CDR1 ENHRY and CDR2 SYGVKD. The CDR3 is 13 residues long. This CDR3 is CAIRQGQQETQYF. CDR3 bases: TGTGCCATCAGGCAAGGACAGCAAGAGACCCAGTACTTC.

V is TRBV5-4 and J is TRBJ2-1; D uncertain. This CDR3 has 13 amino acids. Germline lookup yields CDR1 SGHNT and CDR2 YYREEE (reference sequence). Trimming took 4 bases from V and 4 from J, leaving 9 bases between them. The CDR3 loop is CASSVLRYNEQFF. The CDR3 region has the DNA TGTGCCAGCAGCGTTCTGCGGTACAATGAGCAGTTCTTC. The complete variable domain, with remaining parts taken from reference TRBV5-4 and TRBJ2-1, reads ETGVTQSPTHLIKTRGQQVTLRCSSQSGHNTVSWYQQALGQGPQFIFQYYREEENGRGNFPPRFSGLQFPNYSSELNVNALELDDSALYLCASSVLRYNEQFFGPGTRLTVL.